This entry is about one TCR beta chain. As originally analysed: Reference gene primers were amplified, and this amplification served to estimate nucleated cell counts. Sequencing was performed with immunoSEQ multiplex PCR; in TCRdb, only in-frame clones are kept and a portion is missing. V, J and clone size derive from that table, while D and trimming were established from the DNA sequence. The table includes about 92,000 clones, about 90% detected once. V shed 5 bases and J 3 bases; nucleotides not matched to a gene: 6. The CDR3 contains 14 residues. The germline CDR1 and CDR2 sequences are SNHLY and FYNNEI. This entry is derived from a study of blood T cell repertoires in COVID-19. Overall study context: The samples span acute and convalescent COVID-19 from the United States, Italy and Spain. Sources were T cells, B-cell-depleted T cells, or PBMCs; the material itself was cDNA or gDNA.

The sequence came from a human donor with active COVID-19. The donor label of this sample is uncertain. The source material was peripheral blood. The rearrangement links TRBV2 to TRBJ1-1, with 7 bases aligning to TRBD1. Written as DNA, the CDR3 is TGTGCCAGCAGTATTCAGGGGGATGACACTGAAGCTTTCTTT. Protein sequence: CASSIQGDDTEAFF.